This T cell receptor (beta chain) was documented in a study of T cells in Graves' hyperthyroidism and ophthalmopathy. On the study more broadly: Prior to any treatment, at the point of initial diagnosis, peripheral blood was collected.

Deletions cut 6 bases from V and 6 bases from J, with 12 bases between. The CDR3 consists of 12 residues. RNA transcripts yielded amplified TCR beta CDR3 regions. HTBI primers were employed in a first-round RT-PCR of the TCR CDR3. TCRdb re-analysed the multiplex PCR reads in MiXCR, keeping a single row per CDR3 protein. In the table there are some 420,000 distinct CDR3 sequences, approximately 13% of which are singletons. Graves' hyperthyroidism without ophthalmopathy progression within 18 months was termed stable. Exclusion criteria comprised uncontrolled infection, other autoimmune disease, pregnancy or lactation. More than 9.5 ml fresh peripheral blood yielded the PBMCs.

This TCR came from a woman between 18 and 29 years old with Graves' hyperthyroidism. Sample: blood. The genes are TRBV12-3 or TRBV12-4 and TRBJ2-7; D not certain. CDR3: CASSPGPSEQYF. The CDR3 bases are TGTGCCAGCAGCCCCGGGCCCTCCGAGCAGTACTTC.